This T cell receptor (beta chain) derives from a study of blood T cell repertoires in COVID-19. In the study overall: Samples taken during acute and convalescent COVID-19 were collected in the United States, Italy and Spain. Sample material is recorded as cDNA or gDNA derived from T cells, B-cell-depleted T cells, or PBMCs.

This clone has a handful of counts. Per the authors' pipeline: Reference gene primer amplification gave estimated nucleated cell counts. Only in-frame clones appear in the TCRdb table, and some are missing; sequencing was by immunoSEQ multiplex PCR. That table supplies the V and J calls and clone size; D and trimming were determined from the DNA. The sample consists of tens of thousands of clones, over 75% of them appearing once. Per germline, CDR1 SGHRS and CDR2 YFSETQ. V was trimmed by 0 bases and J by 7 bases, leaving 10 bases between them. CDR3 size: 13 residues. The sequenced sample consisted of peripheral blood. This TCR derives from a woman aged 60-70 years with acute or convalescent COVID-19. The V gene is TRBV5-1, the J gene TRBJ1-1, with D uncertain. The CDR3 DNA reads TGCGCCAGCAGCTTGGATAGAACGGGTGAAGCTTTCTTT. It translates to CASSLDRTGEAFF.